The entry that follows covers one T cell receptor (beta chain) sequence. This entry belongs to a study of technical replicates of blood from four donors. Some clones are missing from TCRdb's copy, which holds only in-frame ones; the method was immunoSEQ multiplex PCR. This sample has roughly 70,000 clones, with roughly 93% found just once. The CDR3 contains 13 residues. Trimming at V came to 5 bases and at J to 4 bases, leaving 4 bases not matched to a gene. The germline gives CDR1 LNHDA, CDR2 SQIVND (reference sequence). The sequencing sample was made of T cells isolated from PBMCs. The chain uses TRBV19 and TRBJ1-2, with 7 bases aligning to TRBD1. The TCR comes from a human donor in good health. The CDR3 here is CASSSTGLYGYTF. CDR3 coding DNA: TGTGCCAGTAGTTCGACAGGGCTCTATGGCTACACCTTC.